The T cell receptor (beta chain) described here comes from a study of blood T cells in healthy people across ages. General observations from the study: Conclusively comparing naive with antigen-experienced cells was impossible with unsorted PBMCs. Changes in expanded clonotypes were possibly confounded, as the CMV status of donors was unknown.

This CDR3 is 15 amino acids long. The germline CDR1 and CDR2 sequences are MNHNY and SVGAGI (reference sequence). The V segment lost 2 bases and the J segment 4 bases; nucleotides outside the gene matches: 7. The donors, aged about 6 to 90, were healthy Caucasians from Russia. Each individual donor underwent a draw of roughly 10 milliliters of peripheral blood. Turning to this clonotype: Antigen unknown.

The authors ran a second PCR of about 6 to 11 cycles using a sample-barcoded 5' primer and a J-beta primer mix. TCRdb called the 5' RACE reads again in MiXCR, with one record for every CDR3 protein. The table has about 1.5 million distinct CDR3 sequences, roughly 43% seen once. The chain links TRBV6-6 to TRBJ1-2, with TRBD1 matching 7 bases. Sequencing was carried out using blood. This receptor was taken from a woman younger than 35 in good health. The CDR3 spells CASSYTLTGSYGYTF. DNA of the CDR3: TGTGCCAGCAGTTACACCCTGACAGGGTCCTATGGCTACACCTTC.